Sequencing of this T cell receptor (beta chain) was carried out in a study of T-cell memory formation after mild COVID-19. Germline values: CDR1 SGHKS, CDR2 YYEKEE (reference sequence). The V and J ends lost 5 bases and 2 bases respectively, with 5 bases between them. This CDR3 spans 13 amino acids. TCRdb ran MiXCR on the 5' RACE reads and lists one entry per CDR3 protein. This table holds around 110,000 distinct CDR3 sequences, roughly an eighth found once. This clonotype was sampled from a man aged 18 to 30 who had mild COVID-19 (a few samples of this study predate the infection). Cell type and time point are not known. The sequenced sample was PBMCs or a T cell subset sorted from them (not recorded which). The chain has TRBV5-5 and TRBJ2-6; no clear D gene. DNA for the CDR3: TGTGCCAGCAGACCTCCTGGGGCCAACGTCCTGACTTTC. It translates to CASRPPGANVLTF.